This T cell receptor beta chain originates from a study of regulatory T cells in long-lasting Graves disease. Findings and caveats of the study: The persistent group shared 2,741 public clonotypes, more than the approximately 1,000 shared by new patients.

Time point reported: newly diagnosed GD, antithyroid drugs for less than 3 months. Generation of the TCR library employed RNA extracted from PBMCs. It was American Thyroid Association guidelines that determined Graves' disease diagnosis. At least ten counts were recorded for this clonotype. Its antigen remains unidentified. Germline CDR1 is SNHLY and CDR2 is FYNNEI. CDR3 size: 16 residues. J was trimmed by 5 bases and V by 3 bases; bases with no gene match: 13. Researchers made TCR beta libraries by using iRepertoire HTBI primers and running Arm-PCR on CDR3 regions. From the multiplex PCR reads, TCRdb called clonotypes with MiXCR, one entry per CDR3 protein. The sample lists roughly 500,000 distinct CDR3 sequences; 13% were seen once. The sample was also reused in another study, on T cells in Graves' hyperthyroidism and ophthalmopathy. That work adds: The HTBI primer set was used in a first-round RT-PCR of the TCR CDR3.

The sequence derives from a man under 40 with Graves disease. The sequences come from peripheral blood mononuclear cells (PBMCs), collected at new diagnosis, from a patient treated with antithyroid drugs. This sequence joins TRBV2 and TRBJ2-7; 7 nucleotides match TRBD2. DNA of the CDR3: TGTGCCAGCAGTGAGTTCGTGGGGGAGGGTGGAGACGAGCAGTACTTC. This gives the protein CASSEFVGEGGDEQYF. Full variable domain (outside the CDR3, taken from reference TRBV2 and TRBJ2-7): EPEVTQTPSHQVTQMGQEVILRCVPISNHLYFYWYRQILGQKVEFLVSFYNNEISEKSEIFDDQFSVERPDGSNFTLKIRSTKLEDSAMYFCASSEFVGEGGDEQYFGPGTRLTVT.